The clone carrying this T cell receptor (beta chain) has just a few counts. The target antigen is unknown. Trimming cost V 0 bases and J 0 bases, with 10 bases left between them. The CDR3 contains 16 residues. From germline, CDR1 is SGDLS and CDR2 YYNGEE. Molecules of cDNA were individually given unique molecular identifiers that were attached to them. Each CDR3 protein is one row after TCRdb ran MiXCR on the 5' RACE reads. The table records tens of thousands of distinct CDR3 sequences, roughly 12% of them present only once. The data derive from a study of early T cells in non-severe SARS-CoV-2 infection. The wider study: The authors sequenced bulk RNA from unsorted whole blood, leaving chains unpaired. Study outcomes and limitations: Lookups in VDJdb leaned toward anti-spike CD8 responses and missed private and CD4 specificities.

The specimen comprised whole blood, sampled at baseline. This receptor was identified in an adult who was a healthcare worker with PCR-confirmed SARS-CoV-2 infection or an uninfected control (not recorded which). This chain uses TRBV9 with TRBJ1-3; D remains unclear. As DNA, the CDR3 is TGTGCCAGCAGCGTAGCCCCAGGCGGCTCTGGAAACACCATATATTTT. This codes for CASSVAPGGSGNTIYF.